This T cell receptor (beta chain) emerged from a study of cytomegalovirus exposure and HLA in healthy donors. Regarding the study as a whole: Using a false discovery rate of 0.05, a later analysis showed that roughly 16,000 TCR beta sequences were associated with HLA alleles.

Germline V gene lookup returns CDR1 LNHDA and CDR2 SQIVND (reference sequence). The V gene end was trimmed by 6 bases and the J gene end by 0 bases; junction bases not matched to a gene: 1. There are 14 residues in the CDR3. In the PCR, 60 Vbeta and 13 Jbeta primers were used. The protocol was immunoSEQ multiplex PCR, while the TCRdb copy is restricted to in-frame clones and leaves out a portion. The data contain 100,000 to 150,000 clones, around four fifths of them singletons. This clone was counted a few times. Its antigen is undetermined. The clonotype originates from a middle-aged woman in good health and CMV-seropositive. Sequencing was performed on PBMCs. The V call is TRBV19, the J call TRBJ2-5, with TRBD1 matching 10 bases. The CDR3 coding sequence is TGTGCCAGTAGGGACAGGGGGTACCAAGAGACCCAGTACTTC. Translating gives CASRDRGYQETQYF. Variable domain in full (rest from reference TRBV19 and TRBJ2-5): DGGITQSPKYLFRKEGQNVTLSCEQNLNHDAMYWYRQDPGQGLRLIYYSQIVNDFQKGDIAEGYSVSREKKESFPLTVTSAQKNPTAFYLCASRDRGYQETQYFGPGTRLLVL.